This record concerns one TCR beta chain sequence. Its antigen is unidentified. Profiled with immunoSEQ multiplex PCR; TCRdb holds only in-frame clones, not every one. The sample comprises approximately 150,000 clones, more than 80% of which are singletons, and 4% to 4.5% rests with the top ten. The CDR3 sequence is 16 residues long. CDR1 is GTSNPN and CDR2 is SVGIG in the germline V gene (reference sequence). The ends lost 1 base at V and 4 bases at J; junction bases unmatched: 5. The data derive from a study of T cell responses to AZD1222 COVID-19 vaccine. Points from the study as a whole: Nearly half of spike-specific TCRs reportedly target variant regions that are unmutated in the B.1.351 and B.1.1.7 variants. White British ancestry dominated among donors, who included more females, and clonal diversity was possibly underestimated.

Specimen: peripheral blood, collected 28 days after the second dose of the MenACWY control vaccine. The TCR sequence derives from an adult who received the MenACWY meningococcal vaccine as a control. The rearrangement uses TRBV30 and TRBJ2-1; 12 bases are shared with TRBD2. CDR3 sequence reads: CAWSDGLAGSYNEQFF. The CDR3 region has the DNA TGTGCCTGGAGTGATGGACTAGCGGGGTCGTACAATGAGCAGTTCTTC. Supplemented by reference TRBV30 and TRBJ2-1, the full variable domain reads SQTIHQWPATLVQPVGSPLSLECTVEGTSNPNLYWYRQAAGRGLQLLFYSVGIGQISSEVPQNLSASRPQDRQFILSSKKLLLSDSGFYLCAWSDGLAGSYNEQFFGPGTRLTVL.